Listed below are T cell receptor beta chains from one sample, sequenced in a study of beta chain features in type 1 diabetes. The repertoire was sequenced with immunoSEQ multiplex PCR; TCRdb's copy has only in-frame clones and lacks some. The sample has almost 350,000 clones; less than 10% are singletons. Sequences were obtained from central memory CD4+ T cells from blood. Receptors originate from a woman aged 18 to 35 in good health. The CDR3 runs from the conserved cysteine through the conserved F or W. D genes are given only for firm matches. Rows may omit the clone size; those that give it use once, few, many or a size class.

clone size	D gene	V gene	J gene	CDR3 protein	CDR3 DNA
few	NA	TRBV6-6	TRBJ2-5	CASKPSGGGEETQYF	TGTGCCAGCAAACCCTCTGGGGGGGGCGAGGAGACCCAGTACTTC
few	NA	TRBV5-1	TRBJ1-2	CASTGGRSYTF	TGCGCCAGCACCGGGGGGCGAAGCTACACCTTC
NA	NA	TRBV5-1	TRBJ2-7	CASSLEDSYEQYF	TGCGCCAGCAGCTTGGAGGACTCCTACGAGCAGTACTTC
NA	TRBD2	TRBV7-9	TRBJ2-2	CASSPNLASGRSGGELFF	TGTGCCAGCAGCCCAAACCTAGCTAGCGGGAGGTCCGGCGGGGAGCTGTTTTTT
few	NA	TRBV5-1	TRBJ1-2	CASSETPGTSYGYTF	TGCGCCAGCAGTGAAACTCCCGGGACAAGCTATGGCTACACCTTC
many	NA	TRBV5-5	TRBJ2-2	CASSSREIGELFF	TGTGCCAGCAGCTCCCGGGAAATCGGGGAGCTGTTTTTT
few	TRBD2	TRBV25-1	TRBJ2-1	CASSLGTSGRVNEQFF	TGTGCCAGCAGCTTAGGGACTAGCGGGAGAGTAAATGAGCAGTTCTTC
few	NA	TRBV29-1	TRBJ2-4	CSVDGIGGLDIQYF	TGCAGCGTTGATGGCATTGGGGGGTTGGACATTCAGTACTTC
NA	TRBD1	TRBV4-2	TRBJ1-5	CASSQKSGTGSNQPQHF	TGTGCCAGCAGTCAAAAATCCGGGACAGGGAGCAATCAGCCCCAGCATTTT
few	TRBD2	TRBV2	TRBJ2-5	CASSEFGRPRTSKETQYF	TGTGCCAGCAGTGAGTTCGGGCGTCCCCGGACTAGTAAAGAGACCCAGTACTTC
once	TRBD1	TRBV27	TRBJ2-7	CASSLRTGAYEQYF	TGTGCCAGCAGTCTCCGGACAGGTGCCTACGAGCAGTACTTC
few	NA	TRBV6-5	TRBJ2-1	CASRETLRLRNEQFF	TGTGCCAGCAGGGAGACCTTGAGACTACGCAATGAGCAGTTCTTC
NA	TRBD2	TRBV7-2	TRBJ2-7	CASSISGSPYEQYF	TGTGCCAGCAGCATTAGCGGGTCTCCCTACGAGCAGTACTTC
many	NA	TRBV28	TRBJ1-3	CASSLPAGAGNTIYF	TGTGCCAGCAGTTTACCGGCAGGGGCTGGAAACACCATATATTTT
NA	NA	TRBV4-2	TRBJ1-1	CASSQTGRQNTEAFF	TGTGCCAGCAGCCAAACGGGACGGCAGAACACTGAAGCTTTCTTT